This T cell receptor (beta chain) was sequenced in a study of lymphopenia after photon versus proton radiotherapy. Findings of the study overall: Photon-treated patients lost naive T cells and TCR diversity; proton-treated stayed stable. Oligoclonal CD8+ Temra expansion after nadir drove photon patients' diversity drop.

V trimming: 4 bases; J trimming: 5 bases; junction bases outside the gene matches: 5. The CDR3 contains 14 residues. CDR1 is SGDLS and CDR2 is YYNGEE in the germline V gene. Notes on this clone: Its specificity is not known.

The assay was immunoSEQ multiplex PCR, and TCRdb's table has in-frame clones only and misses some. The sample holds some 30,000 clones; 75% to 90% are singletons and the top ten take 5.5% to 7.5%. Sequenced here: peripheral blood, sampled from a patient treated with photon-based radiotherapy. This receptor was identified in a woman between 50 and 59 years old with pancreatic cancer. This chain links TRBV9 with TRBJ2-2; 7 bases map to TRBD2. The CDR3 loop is CASSTAGGTGELFF. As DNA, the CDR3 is TGTGCCAGCAGCACCGCCGGGGGGACCGGGGAGCTGTTTTTT.